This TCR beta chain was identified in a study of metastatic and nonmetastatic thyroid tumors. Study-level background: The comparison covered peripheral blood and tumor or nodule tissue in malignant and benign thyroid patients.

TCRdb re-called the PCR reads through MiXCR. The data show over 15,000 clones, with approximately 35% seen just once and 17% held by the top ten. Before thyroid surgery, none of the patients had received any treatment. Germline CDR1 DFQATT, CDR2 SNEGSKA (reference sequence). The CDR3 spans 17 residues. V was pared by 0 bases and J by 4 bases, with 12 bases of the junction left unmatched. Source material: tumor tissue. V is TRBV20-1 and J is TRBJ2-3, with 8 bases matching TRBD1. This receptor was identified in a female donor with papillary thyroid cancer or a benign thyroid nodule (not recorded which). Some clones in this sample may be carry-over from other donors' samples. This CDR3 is CSARDIDRDRSPDTQYF. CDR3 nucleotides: TGCAGTGCTAGAGATATAGACCGGGACAGGAGTCCAGATACGCAGTATTTT.